The 18 T cell receptor beta chains presented below share a single source sample, sequenced in a study of chemoradiotherapy in HPV16-positive cancers. Generated by immunoSEQ multiplex PCR, the TCRdb table keeps only in-frame clones and is missing some. The sample shows roughly 9,300 clones, about 83% of them seen only once. The source was blood, collected from a patient who underwent chemoradiotherapy. Receptors originate from a human donor with HPV-associated anogenital cancer.

The V gene is TRBV30, the J gene TRBJ1-4; 9 bases line up with TRBD1. Germline V gene data show CDR1 as GTSNPN and CDR2 as SVGIG (reference sequence). The V segment lost 4 bases and the J segment 6 bases; nucleotides outside the gene matches: 6. CDR3 length equals 14 residues. The CDR3 here is CAWTPGQGYEKLFF. CDR3 nucleotides: TGTGCCTGGACTCCGGGACAGGGTTATGAAAAACTGTTTTTT. Supplemented by reference TRBV30 and TRBJ1-4, the full variable domain reads SQTIHQWPATLVQPVGSPLSLECTVEGTSNPNLYWYRQAAGRGLQLLFYSVGIGQISSEVPQNLSASRPQDRQFILSSKKLLLSDSGFYLCAWTPGQGYEKLFFGSGTQLSVL.

The genes are TRBV5-1 and TRBJ2-1, with a tentative D call TRBD2 (7 bases). CDR1 SGHRS and CDR2 YFSETQ come from the germline V gene. The V end was cut by 4 bases, the J end by 4 bases, with 15 bases between. The CDR3 contains 15 residues. The CDR3 sequence is CASSQGGGAYNEQFF. The CDR3 DNA follows: TGCGCCAGCAGCCAAGGAGGGGGGGCTTACAATGAGCAGTTCTTC. The variable domain in full, with the rest retrieved from reference TRBV5-1 and TRBJ2-1, is KAGVTQTPRYLIKTRGQQVTLSCSPISGHRSVSWYQQTPGQGLQFLFEYFSETQRNKGNFPGRFSGRQFSNSRSEMNVSTLELGDSALYLCASSQGGGAYNEQFFGPGTRLTVL.

This clone turned up a few times. The CDR3 sequence is CAIRYTQVAGGEAFF. The DNA of the CDR3 is TGTGCCATCCGTTATACGCAGGTCGCGGGCGGTGAAGCTTTCTTT. V is TRBV10-3 and J is TRBJ1-1; D uncertain. The germline V gene encodes CDR1 ENHRY and CDR2 SYGVKD. V lost 8 bases and J 7 bases, leaving 23 bases between the germline ends. The CDR3 sequence is 15 residues long.

The rearrangement joins TRBV7-9 to TRBJ1-1; D perhaps matches TRBD1 (5 bases). Trimming pared 5 bases from V and 0 bases from J, leaving 13 bases between. The CDR3 runs to 15 residues. Germline V gives CDR1 SEHNR, CDR2 FQNEAQ (reference sequence). The DNA of the CDR3 is TGTGCCAGCAGCCCGGCGGGACCCTTGAACACTGAAGCTTTCTTT. Its protein product is CASSPAGPLNTEAFF.

The genes are TRBV14 and TRBJ2-1; a possible D gene is TRBD1 (5 bases). The V gene lost 0 bases and the J gene lost 4 bases, with 13 bases spanning the gap. This CDR3 is 16 amino acids long. Per the germline V gene, CDR1 is SGHDN and CDR2 is FVKESK. The CDR3: CASSQDRGSQYNEQFF. CDR3 sequence (DNA): TGTGCCAGCAGCCAAGATAGGGGTAGTCAGTACAATGAGCAGTTCTTC.

In this sample, this clone turned up once. This chain uses TRBV7-3 with TRBJ2-5, with 14 bases that match TRBD2. Germline V gene lookup returns CDR1 SGHTA and CDR2 FQGTGA. Losses at the gene ends were 5 bases for V and 4 bases for J; bases not matched to a gene: 3. The CDR3 has 15 amino acids. This CDR3 is CASSPTSGGAETQYF. The CDR3 DNA is TGTGCCAGCAGCCCGACTAGCGGGGGGGCAGAGACCCAGTACTTC. Full variable domain (remainder filled in from reference TRBV7-3 and TRBJ2-5): GAGVSQTPSNKVTEKGKYVELRCDPISGHTALYWYRQSLGQGPEFLIYFQGTGAADDSGLPNDRFFAVRPEGSVSTLKIQRTERGDSAVYLCASSPTSGGAETQYFGPGTRLLVL.

J is TRBJ2-1 and V is TRBV9; 11 nucleotides agree with TRBD2. The ends lost 0 bases at V and 10 bases at J; junction bases unmatched: 12. The CDR3 loop spans 17 amino acids. Germline CDR1 SGDLS, CDR2 YYNGEE. The CDR3: CASSVDSPSGGQREQFF. The CDR3 DNA reads TGTGCCAGCAGCGTAGATTCCCCTAGCGGGGGGCAAAGGGAGCAGTTCTTC.

V usage is TRBV11-1 and J usage is TRBJ1-3, with D maybe TRBD1 (5 bases). V was trimmed by 4 bases and J by 0 bases, leaving 10 bases between them. The CDR3 totals 15 residues. Germline-derived CDR1 and CDR2 are SGHAT and FQDESV (reference sequence). CDR3 residues: CASSWDGSSGNTIYF. CDR3 bases: TGTGCCAGCAGCTGGGACGGAAGCTCTGGAAACACCATATATTTT.

V usage is TRBV18 and J usage is TRBJ1-5, with a weak D call TRBD1 (5 bases). V gave up 6 bases and J gave up 3 bases, with 12 bases separating them. The CDR3 runs 14 residues. Germline V gene data show CDR1 as KGHSH and CDR2 as LQKENI. The CDR3 here is CASSRGGNNQPQHF. CDR3 nucleotides: TGTGCCAGCTCTAGGGGCGGAAACAATCAGCCCCAGCATTTT.

The rearrangement joins TRBV5-1 to TRBJ1-1; 9 bases match TRBD1. The trim removed 5 bases at V and 3 bases at J, leaving 8 bases unmatched. The CDR3 is made up of 15 amino acids. Germline V gene data show CDR1 as SGHRS and CDR2 as YFSETQ. CDR3 protein: CASRPTGGLDTEAFF. CDR3 nucleotide sequence: TGCGCCAGCAGACCAACAGGGGGCCTGGACACTGAAGCTTTCTTT.

This rearrangement joins TRBV4-1 to TRBJ2-1; possible D gene TRBD2, 5 bases. Trimming took off 1 base at V and 7 bases at J, with 14 bases between the two ends. CDR1 and CDR2 from the germline V gene are MGHRA and YSYEKL. The length of the CDR3 is 15 residues. Here the CDR3 DNA reads TGCGCCAGCAGCCAAGGGAGGCTAGCCGGGAATGAGCAGTTCTTC. Translating it yields CASSQGRLAGNEQFF.

The chain joins TRBV19 to TRBJ2-7, with TRBD1 as a possible D gene (5 bases). The length of the CDR3 is 13 residues. Germline V lookup: CDR1 LNHDA, CDR2 SQIVND (reference sequence). V dropped 3 bases and J dropped 6 bases, with 12 bases sitting between them. The DNA of the CDR3 is TGTGCCAGTAGTATCTCCGGACACCCCGAGCAGTACTTC. Translated: CASSISGHPEQYF.

The V and J genes are TRBV6-1 and TRBJ1-1; D ambiguous. Germline V gives CDR1 MNHNS, CDR2 SASEGT. Trimming removed 8 bases from V and 6 bases from J, with 10 bases in between. The CDR3 sequence is 11 residues long. The CDR3 loop reads CASFSLAEAFF. The CDR3 nucleotides read TGTGCCAGCTTTAGTCTAGCTGAAGCTTTCTTT.

This sequence joins TRBV9 and TRBJ1-1; D is ambiguous. With 0 bases removed from V and 11 bases from J, the gap between germline ends came to 11 bases. This CDR3 is built from 12 residues. Looked up from germline, CDR1 is SGDLS and CDR2 is YYNGEE. The DNA for the CDR3 is TGTGCCAGCAGCGTAGGCGAGGAACAGGCTTTCTTT. This sequence encodes CASSVGEEQAFF.

This clone has a handful of counts. The chain employs TRBV9 and TRBJ1-1, with 10 bases lining up with TRBD1. The CDR3 sequence is 16 residues long. Germline loops: CDR1 SGDLS, CDR2 YYNGEE. V lost 3 bases, J lost 0 bases, and 5 bases stayed unmatched. The CDR3 coding sequence is TGTGCCAGCAGCGCGACAGGGGGCCGCCTGAACACTGAAGCTTTCTTT. Its protein is CASSATGGRLNTEAFF. Using reference TRBV9 and TRBJ1-1 for the parts outside the CDR3, the full variable domain is DSGVTQTPKHLITATGQRVTLRCSPRSGDLSVYWYQQSLDQGLQFLIQYYNGEERAKGNILERFSAQQFPDLHSELNLSSLELGDSALYFCASSATGGRLNTEAFFGQGTRLTVV.

In its sample, this clone was seen once. The rearrangement uses TRBV11-1 and TRBJ1-1; possible D gene TRBD1, 5 bases. CDR3 length: 15 residues. V was clipped by 0 bases and J by 1 base, with 9 bases between them. The germline V gene has CDR1 SGHAT and CDR2 FQDESV (reference sequence). The CDR3 region has the DNA TGTGCCAGCAGCTTAGCGGGCAGGGCGAACACTGAAGCTTTCTTT. Amino acid sequence: CASSLAGRANTEAFF.

The chain combines TRBV19 with TRBJ2-2; D gene uncertain. The CDR3 extends over 15 amino acids. In germline, CDR1 is LNHDA, CDR2 SQIVND (reference sequence). The V gene lost 5 bases and the J gene lost 6 bases, with 16 bases spanning the gap. The CDR3 DNA reads as TGTGCCAGTAGTCCTCCCGGTCGGCAGGCCGGGGAGCTGTTTTTT. This encodes CASSPPGRQAGELFF.

This CDR3 reads CASSPRGRTNEKLFF. The CDR3, as DNA: TGTGCCAGCTCACCCAGGGGGCGGACTAATGAAAAACTGTTTTTT. V gene TRBV18 combines with J gene TRBJ1-4; TRBD1 matches 8 bases. The junction had 2 bases not matched to a gene; V was cut back by 3 bases and J by 2 bases. Looked up from germline, CDR1 is KGHSH and CDR2 is LQKENI. The CDR3 sequence is 15 residues long.